This T cell receptor beta chain comes out of a study of OX40 agonist ivuxolimab in advanced cancers. Study-wide findings and caveats: In a subset of nonresponders, normalized T-cell clonal expansion was also low.

Trimming removed 0 bases from V and 5 bases from J; junction bases left unmatched: 10. Germline CDR1 SGHRS, CDR2 YFSETQ. The CDR3 runs 17 residues. Sequenced by immunoSEQ multiplex PCR; TCRdb stores in-frame clones only, minus some. Among 45,000 to 50,000 clones listed, 70% to 80% were seen once. To note about this clone: As yet, its antigen is unknown.

The sequences come from CD4+ or CD8+ T cells sorted from blood, collected in a trial of the OX40 agonist ivuxolimab. This clonotype was obtained from an adult with an advanced solid tumor such as melanoma, head and neck, liver or kidney cancer. The chain employs TRBV5-1 and TRBJ2-5; 10 bases match TRBD2. Here the CDR3 reads CASSLETSGMVGETQYF. CDR3 nucleotide sequence: TGCGCCAGCAGCTTGGAAACTAGCGGGATGGTGGGGGAGACCCAGTACTTC.